A single sample is the source of the 2 T cell receptor beta chains below, sequenced in a study of T cell responses to AZD1222 COVID-19 vaccine. Using immunoSEQ multiplex PCR, the repertoire was profiled, and TCRdb retains in-frame clones only, with some absent. The sample yields 90,000 to 120,000 clones, roughly 87% seen once. The specimen comprised peripheral blood, sampled 28 days after the second AZD1222 dose. These receptors came from an adult who received the AZD1222 COVID-19 vaccine.

V is TRBV7-9 and J is TRBJ1-6; TRBD1 is a possible D gene (5 bases). Germline assignment: CDR1 SEHNR and CDR2 FQNEAQ (reference sequence). Deletions cut 5 bases from V and 7 bases from J, with 21 bases between. This CDR3 contains 17 residues. Here the CDR3 reads CASSTPGGGRVNSPLHF. The DNA of the CDR3 is TGTGCCAGCAGCACCCCTGGGGGGGGAAGGGTAAATTCACCCCTCCACTTT.

This sequence joins TRBV5-6 and TRBJ2-4; D call uncertain. This CDR3 has 12 residues. With 4 bases removed from V and 9 bases from J, the gap between germline ends came to 11 bases. Germline V gives CDR1 SGHDT, CDR2 YYEEEE. The CDR3, as DNA: TGTGCCAGCAGCCCAGGTGGGATCATTCAGTACTTC. This sequence encodes CASSPGGIIQYF.